Below, 24 T cell receptor beta chains from the same sample are listed, as sequenced in a study of shared clonotypes between healthy human individuals. Assay: immunoSEQ multiplex PCR; the TCRdb copy retains only in-frame clones and omits some. The table lists 600,000 or so clones, roughly 98% of them singletons. The naive CD8 subset, CD45RO-negative cells positively selected for CCR7, excluded terminally differentiated effector memory CD45RA+ cells. Sequences were obtained from naive CD8+ T cells sorted from blood. Receptors originate from a man under 40 in good health.

This sequence joins TRBV5-8 and TRBJ2-5, with D unclear. Germline V gene lookup returns CDR1 SGHTS and CDR2 YDEGEE. The CDR3 loop spans 11 amino acids. V lost 2 bases and J lost 5, with 4 bases in between. The CDR3 spells CASSLPETQYF. CDR3 in DNA: TGTGCCAGCAGCTTACCGGAGACCCAGTACTTC. Full variable domain (missing parts from reference TRBV5-8 and TRBJ2-5): EAGVTQSPTHLIKTRGQQATLRCSPISGHTSVYWYQQALGLGLQFLLWYDEGEERNRGNFPPRFSGRQFPNYSSELNVNALELEDSALYLCASSLPETQYFGPGTRLLVL.

V and J are TRBV9 and TRBJ2-1; D may be TRBD1 or TRBD2 (5 bases each). This CDR3 is built from 15 residues. Trimming shortened V by 4 bases and J by 8 bases, and 19 bases separated the two germline ends. CDR1 is SGDLS, CDR2 YYNGEE, per germline. CDR3: CASSPGRGRDHEQFF. The CDR3 coding sequence is TGTGCCAGCAGCCCGGGGCGTGGACGGGACCATGAGCAGTTCTTC.

The V gene is TRBV11-2, the J gene TRBJ2-2; possibly TRBD2 for D (5 bases). Germline lookup yields CDR1 SGHAT and CDR2 FQNNGV. This CDR3 is 17 amino acids long. V was clipped by 2 bases and J by 3 bases, with 16 bases between them. The CDR3: CASSLSIRSGDTGELFF. The CDR3 nucleotides are TGTGCCAGCAGCTTATCGATTCGATCCGGGGACACCGGGGAGCTGTTTTTT.

This clone was seen only once. The chain combines TRBV11-2 with TRBJ2-1, with D hard to call. Trimming took off 2 bases at V and 10 bases at J, with 6 bases between the two ends. The CDR3 is made up of 11 amino acids. Germline loops: CDR1 SGHAT, CDR2 FQNNGV. This CDR3 is CASSLFEEQFF. The CDR3 DNA reads TGTGCCAGCAGCTTATTTGAGGAGCAGTTCTTC. The full variable domain, in which reference TRBV11-2 and TRBJ2-1 provide the parts outside the CDR3, is EAGVAQSPRYKIIEKRQSVAFWCNPISGHATLYWYQQILGQGPKLLIQFQNNGVVDDSQLPKDRFSAERLKGVDSTLKIQPAKLEDSAVYLCASSLFEEQFFGPGTRLTVL.

This chain uses TRBV5-1 with TRBJ2-3, with 10 bases identical to TRBD2. Germline V gene sequence: CDR1 SGHRS, CDR2 YFSETQ. The CDR3 totals 16 residues. After removal of 4 bases from V and 4 bases from J, the junction contained 9 bases not matched to a gene. DNA of the CDR3: TGCGCCAGCAGCATGCCCCCGGGACTAGCGTCAGATACGCAGTATTTT. It translates to CASSMPPGLASDTQYF.

The chain carries TRBV7-3 and TRBJ2-2; D is ambiguous. Trimming pared 4 bases from V and 3 bases from J, leaving 3 bases between. The CDR3 has 12 residues. Germline V gene lookup returns CDR1 SGHTA and CDR2 FQGTGA. The CDR3 DNA sequence: TGTGCCAGCAGCTCCTACACCGGGGAGCTGTTTTTT. This encodes CASSSYTGELFF. Combining the CDR3 with reference TRBV7-3 and TRBJ2-2 gives the whole variable domain GAGVSQTPSNKVTEKGKYVELRCDPISGHTALYWYRQSLGQGPEFLIYFQGTGAADDSGLPNDRFFAVRPEGSVSTLKIQRTERGDSAVYLCASSSYTGELFFGEGSRLTVL.

The chain joins TRBV5-1 to TRBJ2-7, with D possibly TRBD1 on 7 matching bases. This CDR3 has 15 residues. Looked up from germline, CDR1 is SGHRS and CDR2 is YFSETQ. V was pared by 2 bases and J by 3 bases, with 15 bases between. The CDR3 sequence is CASSFGGGANYEQYF. CDR3 bases: TGCGCCAGCAGCTTTGGAGGGGGCGCGAACTACGAGCAGTACTTC.

The rearrangement joins TRBV11-3 to TRBJ2-7; D call uncertain. Per the germline V gene, CDR1 is SGHNT and CDR2 is YENEEA. V was trimmed by 5 bases and J by 3 bases, leaving 14 bases between them. CDR3 size: 14 residues. Here the CDR3 reads CASSPLGQDYEQYF. The CDR3 nucleotides read TGTGCCAGCAGCCCATTAGGGCAGGACTACGAGCAGTACTTC.

This clone is a singleton in its sample. J is TRBJ2-2 and V is TRBV29-1; D gene unclear. Germline loops: CDR1 SQVTM, CDR2 ANQGSEA. V dropped 0 bases and J dropped 5 bases, with 10 bases sitting between them. The CDR3 sequence is 14 residues long. The CDR3 sequence is CSVEDVYGTGELFF. The CDR3 region has the DNA TGCAGCGTTGAAGATGTCTACGGGACCGGGGAGCTGTTTTTT.

Details on this clone: Other DNA sequences in this sample translate to the same CDR3. J is TRBJ2-3 and V is TRBV7-9, with D unclear. Trimming stripped 5 bases from V and 2 bases from J, with 5 bases between. Germline loops: CDR1 SEHNR, CDR2 FQNEAQ (reference sequence). The CDR3 length is 12 residues. CDR3 sequence (DNA): TGTGCCAGCAGCCTATACACAGATACGCAGTATTTT. Translation gives CASSLYTDTQYF.

The chain joins TRBV10-1 to TRBJ2-3; D call uncertain. Trimming removed 2 bases at V and 2 bases at J, with 8 bases between. The germline V gene has CDR1 WNHNN and CDR2 SYGVQD (reference sequence). This CDR3 has 14 residues. The DNA for the CDR3 is TGCGCCAGCAGTGAGCTGCGAACCACAGATACGCAGTATTTT. It yields the protein CASSELRTTDTQYF.

V gene TRBV21-1 combines with J gene TRBJ2-7. TRBV21-1 is recorded as a pseudogene. CDR3 length: 16 amino acids. CDR3: CASSKAGSRCPYEQYF. The CDR3 DNA follows: TGTGCCAGCAGCAAAGCAGGAAGTCGGTGCCCCTACGAGCAGTACTTC.

V is TRBV27 and J is TRBJ2-7, with TRBD1 matching over 11 bases. Germline V gene lookup returns CDR1 MNHEY and CDR2 SMNVEV (reference sequence). V was pared by 6 bases and J by 4 bases, with 14 bases of the junction left unmatched. The CDR3 contains 17 residues. The CDR3 here is CASRESWGTGGFYEQYF. In nucleotides, the CDR3 is TGTGCCAGCAGAGAAAGCTGGGGGACAGGGGGTTTTTACGAGCAGTACTTC.

The V and J genes are TRBV11-2 and TRBJ2-7; 7 nucleotides agree with TRBD2. Germline-derived CDR1 and CDR2 are SGHAT and FQNNGV. The CDR3 runs to 14 residues. V lost 3 bases to trimming and J lost 6 bases; unmatched junction nucleotides: 8. The CDR3 bases are TGTGCCAGCAGCTTGGGCGGGAGCGGCTCCGAGCAGTACTTC. Translation gives CASSLGGSGSEQYF.

V usage is TRBV14 and J usage is TRBJ2-7, with 10 bases identical to TRBD2. Germline assignment: CDR1 SGHDN and CDR2 FVKESK. CDR3 size: 14 residues. V gave up 5 bases and J gave up 4 bases; unmatched junction bases: 5. CDR3 DNA sequence: TGTGCCAGCAGCTCCCTAGCGGGGGCTTACGAGCAGTACTTC. Translated: CASSSLAGAYEQYF. The variable domain in full, with the rest retrieved from reference TRBV14 and TRBJ2-7, is EAGVTQFPSHSVIEKGQTVTLRCDPISGHDNLYWYRRVMGKEIKFLLHFVKESKQDESGMPNNRFLAERTGGTYSTLKVQPAELEDSGVYFCASSSLAGAYEQYFGPGTRLTVT.

This chain links TRBV9 with TRBJ1-2, with 9 nucleotides matching TRBD1. V dropped 0 bases and J dropped 6; count of bases not matched to a gene: 9. Per the germline V gene, CDR1 is SGDLS and CDR2 is YYNGEE. CDR3 length: 16 residues. CDR3 region: CASSVERDRDHDGYTF. DNA of the CDR3: TGTGCCAGCAGCGTAGAGCGGGACAGGGATCATGATGGCTACACCTTC.

This clone was observed once. CDR3 in amino acids: CASTTLDSNNEQFF. The DNA for the CDR3 is TGTGCCAGCACCACACTGGACAGCAACAATGAGCAGTTCTTC. The gene calls are TRBV6-5 and TRBJ2-1, with D maybe TRBD1 (6 bases). There are 14 residues in the CDR3. V dropped 7 bases and J dropped 5 bases, with 15 bases sitting between them. From germline, CDR1 is MNHEY and CDR2 SVGAGI.

The gene calls are TRBV25-1 and TRBJ2-7; D gene ambiguous. Looked up from germline, CDR1 is MGHDK and CDR2 is SYGVNS. V lost 1 base to trimming and J lost 3 bases, with 13 bases between them. CDR3 length: 15 residues. The CDR3 region is CASSEFSDGYYEQYF. The CDR3 DNA reads TGTGCCAGCAGTGAATTTTCTGACGGGTACTACGAGCAGTACTTC.

This clone was counted once. V gene TRBV18 combines with J gene TRBJ2-1; no definite D call. V lost 1 base to trimming and J lost 5 bases, with 18 bases between them. This CDR3 has 17 amino acids. The germline V gene has CDR1 KGHSH and CDR2 LQKENI. The CDR3 nucleotides are TGTGCCAGCTCACCACGGTTTGGCCAGATTCAAGACAATGAGCAGTTCTTC. Protein product: CASSPRFGQIQDNEQFF. The full variable domain, with the rest looked up from reference TRBV18 and TRBJ2-1, is NAGVMQNPRHLVRRRGQEARLRCSPMKGHSHVYWYRQLPEEGLKFMVYLQKENIIDESGMPKERFSAEFPKEGPSILRIQQVVRGDSAAYFCASSPRFGQIQDNEQFFGPGTRLTVL.

The V call is TRBV5-4, the J call TRBJ2-3; TRBD1 matches at 8 bases. The V and J ends lost 2 bases and 4 bases, in that order; junction bases with no gene match: 9. The CDR3 runs 16 residues. Germline CDR1 and CDR2: SGHNT and YYREEE (reference sequence). CDR3 loop: CASSFGQGGRSDTQYF. As DNA, the CDR3 is TGTGCCAGCAGCTTCGGACAGGGTGGGCGGTCAGATACGCAGTATTTT.

This clone was seen a few times. The V and J genes are TRBV27 and TRBJ1-5; D is possibly TRBD1 (5 bases). Trimming stripped 3 bases from V and 7 bases from J, with 16 bases between. Germline V gene lookup returns CDR1 MNHEY and CDR2 SMNVEV (reference sequence). The CDR3 is 15 amino acids. The CDR3 DNA is TGTGCCAGCAGTTTGGTCCAGGGTGAAAGGCAGCCCCAGCATTTT. This codes for CASSLVQGERQPQHF.

This rearrangement joins TRBV15 to TRBJ1-2; D gene ambiguous. The V end was cut by 0 bases, the J end by 8 bases, with 10 bases between. The CDR3 consists of 13 residues. CDR1 LNHNV and CDR2 YYDKDF come from the germline V gene (reference sequence). Written as DNA, the CDR3 is TGTGCCACCAGCAGAGAAGGACCACAGGGCTACACCTTC. Translating it yields CATSREGPQGYTF.

Turning to this clone: This sample also contains other DNA sequences that code for the same CDR3. This chain links TRBV5-1 with TRBJ2-7; possible D gene TRBD1, 5 bases. The CDR3 loop spans 13 amino acids. V was trimmed by 2 bases and J by 5 bases, leaving 11 bases between them. CDR1 and CDR2 (germline): SGHRS, YFSETQ. The CDR3 DNA follows: TGCGCCAGCAGCTTTCTTGGGGCTCACGAGCAGTACTTC. This encodes CASSFLGAHEQYF.

This rearrangement joins TRBV15 to TRBJ2-7, with D tentatively TRBD1 (6 bases). CDR3 size: 14 residues. In germline, CDR1 is LNHNV, CDR2 YYDKDF (reference sequence). V was cut by 0 bases and J by 2 bases, with 8 bases left in between. CDR3 sequence reads: CATSREGQPYEQYF. In DNA, the CDR3 is TGTGCCACCAGCAGAGAAGGACAGCCCTACGAGCAGTACTTC.